The rows below give T cell receptor beta chains drawn from one sample of a study of CD8+CD57+ T cells in acquired aplastic anemia. Via MiXCR, TCRdb re-called the reads, giving one row per CDR3 protein. The data contain approximately 150,000 distinct CDR3 sequences, 70% to 80% of them singletons. Sample: sorted CD4+, CD8+, or CD8+CD57+ T cells (not recorded which) from PBMCs. The receptors shown here come from a human donor with aplastic anemia. Both conserved end residues are part of each CDR3. Each record gives: V gene, clone size, D gene, CDR3 length, J gene, CDR3 DNA, CDR3 protein. A D gene is named only where the DNA matches it firmly. Some rows mark clone size as missing; the rest say once, few, many or name a class of expanded clone.

V gene: TRBV7-2; clone size: -; D gene: -; CDR3 length: 15; J gene: TRBJ2-7; CDR3 DNA: TGTGCCAGCAGCTTGTATGAGACAGTCACCTACGAGCAGTACTTC; CDR3 protein: CASSLYETVTYEQYF
V gene: TRBV7-9; clone size: -; D gene: -; CDR3 length: 15; J gene: TRBJ2-1; CDR3 DNA: TGTGCCAGCAGTGATAGCGCAGGGGAGGCCAATGAGCAGTTCTTC; CDR3 protein: CASSDSAGEANEQFF
V gene: TRBV12-3/TRBV12-4; clone size: once; D gene: -; CDR3 length: 15; J gene: TRBJ2-7; CDR3 DNA: TGTGCCAGCAGTTCAGGGACCGACGGCACCTACGAGCAGTACTTC; CDR3 protein: CASSSGTDGTYEQYF
V gene: TRBV2; clone size: once; D gene: -; CDR3 length: 16; J gene: TRBJ2-2; CDR3 DNA: TGTGCCAGCACGCTACGTGGACGGATTGCCACCGGGGAGCTGTTTTTT; CDR3 protein: CASTLRGRIATGELFF
V gene: TRBV7-8; clone size: -; D gene: -; CDR3 length: 14; J gene: TRBJ1-5; CDR3 DNA: TGTGCCAGCAGCTTTGGGGGCGGGGATCAGCCCCAGCATTTT; CDR3 protein: CASSFGGGDQPQHF
V gene: TRBV20-1; clone size: -; D gene: TRBD2; CDR3 length: 15; J gene: TRBJ2-5; CDR3 DNA: TGCAGTGCTTATCCTAGCGGGAGACCGAAAGAGACCCAGTACTTC; CDR3 protein: CSAYPSGRPKETQYF
V gene: TRBV9; clone size: few; D gene: -; CDR3 length: 14; J gene: TRBJ2-7; CDR3 DNA: TGTGCCAGCAGCCCCCGCCAGGTCCCCTACGAGCAGTACTTC; CDR3 protein: CASSPRQVPYEQYF
V gene: TRBV7-9; clone size: -; D gene: TRBD2; CDR3 length: 15; J gene: TRBJ2-7; CDR3 DNA: TGTGCCAGCAGCTCCTTAGCGGGAGGTGCCTACGAGCAGTACTTC; CDR3 protein: CASSSLAGGAYEQYF
V gene: TRBV7-9; clone size: -; D gene: TRBD2; CDR3 length: 12; J gene: TRBJ2-7; CDR3 DNA: TGTGCCAGCAGCCCCGGGGGGGCCGAGCAGTACTTC; CDR3 protein: CASSPGGAEQYF
V gene: TRBV9; clone size: -; D gene: TRBD1; CDR3 length: 15; J gene: TRBJ1-2; CDR3 DNA: TGTGCCAGCAGCGAATTCCGGGACAGGGGTTATGGCTACACCTTC; CDR3 protein: CASSEFRDRGYGYTF
V gene: TRBV5-8; clone size: -; D gene: TRBD2; CDR3 length: 15; J gene: TRBJ2-7; CDR3 DNA: TGTGCCAGCAGCGGAGGTGGTCTAGCGGGGAGCGAGCAGTACTTC; CDR3 protein: CASSGGGLAGSEQYF
V gene: TRBV15; clone size: -; D gene: -; CDR3 length: 15; J gene: TRBJ1-6; CDR3 DNA: TGTGCCACCAGGCGGACCAGGGCCCTGAGGGAACCCCTCCACTTT; CDR3 protein: CATRRTRALREPLHF
V gene: TRBV10-3; clone size: -; D gene: -; CDR3 length: 14; J gene: TRBJ2-1; CDR3 DNA: TGTGCCATCAGTGAGCGCGTCTCGGAGAATGAGCAGTTCTTC; CDR3 protein: CAISERVSENEQFF
V gene: TRBV7-2; clone size: -; D gene: -; CDR3 length: 13; J gene: TRBJ2-1; CDR3 DNA: TGTGCCAGCAGCTTGGGACTCCCTAATGAGCAGTTCTTC; CDR3 protein: CASSLGLPNEQFF
V gene: TRBV14; clone size: many; D gene: -; CDR3 length: 18; J gene: TRBJ2-1; CDR3 DNA: TGTGCCAGCAGCCAGGCCTACGGACTATTCAGCTCCTACAATGAGCAGTTCTTC; CDR3 protein: CASSQAYGLFSSYNEQFF
V gene: TRBV9; clone size: many; D gene: TRBD2; CDR3 length: 18; J gene: TRBJ2-1; CDR3 DNA: TGTGCCAGCAGCGTAGAAATCACGACTAGCGGGGGATACAATGAGCAGTTCTTC; CDR3 protein: CASSVEITTSGGYNEQFF
V gene: TRBV7-6; clone size: once; D gene: -; CDR3 length: 14; J gene: TRBJ1-1; CDR3 DNA: TGTGCCAGCAGCCCCCGGACACTGAACACTGAAGCTTTCTTT; CDR3 protein: CASSPRTLNTEAFF
V gene: TRBV29-1; clone size: -; D gene: TRBD1; CDR3 length: 15; J gene: TRBJ1-2; CDR3 DNA: TGCAGCGCCCCACGAACTGACAGGGGGTCTTCTGGCTACACCTTC; CDR3 protein: CSAPRTDRGSSGYTF
V gene: TRBV5-6; clone size: -; D gene: -; CDR3 length: 13; J gene: TRBJ1-6; CDR3 DNA: TGTGCCAGCAGCTTGGCCGGTGGGGGTTCCCTCCACTTT; CDR3 protein: CASSLAGGGSLHF
V gene: TRBV6-5; clone size: -; D gene: -; CDR3 length: 14; J gene: TRBJ2-7; CDR3 DNA: TGTGCCAGCAGTTACTCGGGCAGAGCCTACGAGCAGTACTTC; CDR3 protein: CASSYSGRAYEQYF
V gene: TRBV20-1; clone size: -; D gene: -; CDR3 length: 13; J gene: TRBJ2-5; CDR3 DNA: TGCAGTGCTAGAGGCCGGGGGCAAGAGACCCAGTACTTC; CDR3 protein: CSARGRGQETQYF
V gene: TRBV19; clone size: -; D gene: -; CDR3 length: 14; J gene: TRBJ2-6; CDR3 DNA: TGTGCCAGTAAATCGCAGTCTGGGGCCAACGTCCTGACTTTC; CDR3 protein: CASKSQSGANVLTF
V gene: TRBV19; clone size: -; D gene: -; CDR3 length: 13; J gene: TRBJ1-6; CDR3 DNA: TGTGCCAGTAGTATCGGGGATAATTCACCCCTCCACTTT; CDR3 protein: CASSIGDNSPLHF
V gene: TRBV19; clone size: -; D gene: -; CDR3 length: 15; J gene: TRBJ1-5; CDR3 DNA: TGTGCCAGTAGTACCGACAGTGGGTACAGCCAGCCCCAGCATTTT; CDR3 protein: CASSTDSGYSQPQHF
V gene: TRBV20-1; clone size: -; D gene: TRBD1; CDR3 length: 14; J gene: TRBJ1-6; CDR3 DNA: TGCAGTGCGCTGACAGGGTACGGTAATTCACCCCTCCACTTT; CDR3 protein: CSALTGYGNSPLHF
V gene: TRBV7-6; clone size: few; D gene: -; CDR3 length: 16; J gene: TRBJ1-3; CDR3 DNA: TGTGCCAGCAGCTCAGCACCTCGGGACAAGAGAAACACCATATATTTT; CDR3 protein: CASSSAPRDKRNTIYF
V gene: TRBV5-4; clone size: -; D gene: -; CDR3 length: 16; J gene: TRBJ2-7; CDR3 DNA: TGTGCCAGCAGCTTTGGCCTGAGCGGAGACTCCTACGAGCAGTACTTC; CDR3 protein: CASSFGLSGDSYEQYF
V gene: TRBV7-2; clone size: -; D gene: -; CDR3 length: 13; J gene: TRBJ1-5; CDR3 DNA: TGTGCCAGCAGCTTAGCGCCGGCGCAGCCCCAGCATTTT; CDR3 protein: CASSLAPAQPQHF
V gene: TRBV2; clone size: -; D gene: TRBD1; CDR3 length: 14; J gene: TRBJ1-2; CDR3 DNA: TGTGCCAGCAGGAAGACAGGGACTAACTATGGCTACACCTTC; CDR3 protein: CASRKTGTNYGYTF
V gene: TRBV7-9; clone size: -; D gene: -; CDR3 length: 13; J gene: TRBJ2-2; CDR3 DNA: TGTGCCATCATCCAGGGGGGCCCCGGGGAGCTGTTTTTT; CDR3 protein: CAIIQGGPGELFF
V gene: TRBV2; clone size: -; D gene: TRBD2; CDR3 length: 13; J gene: TRBJ2-5; CDR3 DNA: TGTGCCGTTCCGGGACTAGCGGGCGAGACCCAGTACTTC; CDR3 protein: CAVPGLAGETQYF
V gene: TRBV5-1; clone size: -; D gene: TRBD2; CDR3 length: 16; J gene: TRBJ2-1; CDR3 DNA: TGCGCCAGCAGCTTGACGGGGGGGCCGACCTACAATGAGCAGTTCTTC; CDR3 protein: CASSLTGGPTYNEQFF
V gene: TRBV20-1; clone size: -; D gene: -; CDR3 length: 13; J gene: TRBJ2-7; CDR3 DNA: TGCAGTGCTGCCGGTAGATATCCTAACGAGCAGTACTTC; CDR3 protein: CSAAGRYPNEQYF
V gene: TRBV2; clone size: -; D gene: -; CDR3 length: 12; J gene: TRBJ1-2; CDR3 DNA: TGTGCCAGCAGTGAAGGGATCTATGGCTACACCTTC; CDR3 protein: CASSEGIYGYTF
V gene: TRBV10-3; clone size: -; D gene: -; CDR3 length: 14; J gene: TRBJ1-6; CDR3 DNA: TGTGCCATCAGTGCGGACAGTAATAATTCACCCCTCCACTTT; CDR3 protein: CAISADSNNSPLHF
V gene: TRBV11-1; clone size: -; D gene: TRBD2; CDR3 length: 14; J gene: TRBJ2-7; CDR3 DNA: TGTGCCAGCACCCTGGCCGGACTAGGATACGAGCAGTACTTC; CDR3 protein: CASTLAGLGYEQYF
V gene: TRBV12-3/TRBV12-4; clone size: -; D gene: -; CDR3 length: 14; J gene: TRBJ1-5; CDR3 DNA: TGTGCCAGCAGCTTGACAGGTTACAATCAGCCCCAGCATTTT; CDR3 protein: CASSLTGYNQPQHF
V gene: TRBV10-3; clone size: -; D gene: -; CDR3 length: 12; J gene: TRBJ1-1; CDR3 DNA: TGTGCCATCAGTGACGGGGGCACTGAAGCTTTCTTT; CDR3 protein: CAISDGGTEAFF
V gene: TRBV20-1; clone size: -; D gene: -; CDR3 length: 13; J gene: TRBJ2-7; CDR3 DNA: TGCAGTGTTCCGTCAGGCAGGGTGTACGAGCAGTACTTC; CDR3 protein: CSVPSGRVYEQYF
V gene: TRBV5-4; clone size: few; D gene: -; CDR3 length: 11; J gene: TRBJ2-7; CDR3 DNA: TGTGCCAGCAGAGAGGGGGTCGAGCAGTACTTC; CDR3 protein: CASREGVEQYF
V gene: TRBV10-3; clone size: few; D gene: TRBD1; CDR3 length: 14; J gene: TRBJ1-2; CDR3 DNA: TGTGCCATCAGTAGGGACAGGGTTGTCGGTGGCTACACCTTC; CDR3 protein: CAISRDRVVGGYTF
V gene: TRBV19; clone size: many; D gene: -; CDR3 length: 19; J gene: TRBJ1-5; CDR3 DNA: TGTGCCAGTAGTATACGGTTCAGAGAGGGGCCACCATTTTATCAGCCCCAGCATTTT; CDR3 protein: CASSIRFREGPPFYQPQHF
V gene: TRBV10-3; clone size: -; D gene: -; CDR3 length: 15; J gene: TRBJ1-5; CDR3 DNA: TGTGCCATCAGTGAGTCCACAAGGAGTAATCAGCCCCAGCATTTT; CDR3 protein: CAISESTRSNQPQHF
V gene: TRBV5-1; clone size: -; D gene: -; CDR3 length: 14; J gene: TRBJ2-3; CDR3 DNA: TGCGCCAGCAGCTTAGTGGATAGCACAGCTACGCAGTATTTT; CDR3 protein: CASSLVDSTATQYF
V gene: TRBV20-1; clone size: -; D gene: -; CDR3 length: 9; J gene: TRBJ2-7; CDR3 DNA: TGCAGTGCTAGTCTCGAGCAGTACTTC; CDR3 protein: CSASLEQYF
V gene: TRBV20-1; clone size: once; D gene: -; CDR3 length: 14; J gene: TRBJ2-1; CDR3 DNA: TGCAGTGCTTTTGACAGGAGCTCCTACAATGAGCAGTTCTTC; CDR3 protein: CSAFDRSSYNEQFF
V gene: TRBV5-5; clone size: few; D gene: -; CDR3 length: 15; J gene: TRBJ2-6; CDR3 DNA: TGTGCCAGCAGCTTGGAGGGGGCTGGGGCCAACGTCCTGACTTTC; CDR3 protein: CASSLEGAGANVLTF
V gene: TRBV11-2; clone size: -; D gene: -; CDR3 length: 15; J gene: TRBJ1-6; CDR3 DNA: TGTGCCAGCAGGCGACCGGGACACCTTAATTCACCCCTCCACTTT; CDR3 protein: CASRRPGHLNSPLHF
V gene: TRBV7-6; clone size: once; D gene: -; CDR3 length: 14; J gene: TRBJ1-4; CDR3 DNA: TGTGCCAGCAGCTTAGCCGGATTTAATGAAAAACTGTTTTTT; CDR3 protein: CASSLAGFNEKLFF
V gene: TRBV25-1; clone size: -; D gene: -; CDR3 length: 14; J gene: TRBJ2-2; CDR3 DNA: TGTGCCAGCACCCCGACAGTTAACACCGGGGAGCTGTTTTTT; CDR3 protein: CASTPTVNTGELFF
V gene: TRBV6-1; clone size: -; D gene: TRBD1; CDR3 length: 15; J gene: TRBJ1-2; CDR3 DNA: TGTGCCAGCAGTCACCCGGACAGGACCATCTATGGCTACACCTTC; CDR3 protein: CASSHPDRTIYGYTF